This TCR beta chain was captured in a study of cytomegalovirus exposure and HLA in healthy donors. Study summary: A previous analysis identified 95 million to 120 million unique TCR beta sequences derived from around 200 million T cells.

Vbeta (60) and Jbeta (13) primers were used in the PCR. Data came from immunoSEQ multiplex PCR; TCRdb stores just in-frame clones and leaves some out. This table has some 140,000 clones, 79% appearing once. Germline V gives CDR1 MGHDK, CDR2 SYGVNS. This CDR3 has 14 residues. V was trimmed by 3 bases and J by 7 bases, leaving 12 bases between them. As concerns this clone: What it recognizes is unknown.

Findings and limits, study-wide: CMV serostatus alone was available as immune exposure information. Overall, around 160 TCR beta chains were annotated as cytomegalovirus-associated.

The sequenced material came from PBMCs. The sequence was collected from a man in his forties in good health and CMV-seropositive. The chain carries TRBV25-1 and TRBJ2-2; tentatively, D is TRBD2 (6 bases). This CDR3 is CASSEAGGDGELFF. Here the CDR3 DNA reads TGTGCCAGCAGTGAGGCAGGAGGGGACGGGGAGCTGTTTTTT.